This T cell receptor (beta chain) was observed in a study of human T cells and chemical hapten exposure. Study-wide background: During the approximately 24-week study period, patients had diphenylcyclopropenone applied to the scalp every week. Minor pooled library volume differences mainly drove per-sample TCR yield variation.

CDR1 and CDR2 (germline): MNHEY, SMNVEV (reference sequence). Trimming cost V 4 bases and J 4 bases, with 5 bases left between them. There are 12 residues in the CDR3. The sample holds many counts of this clonotype. The target antigen is unknown. Time point given: patch test 2, 6 weeks after DPC sensitization. Treatment indicated: therapeutic diphenylcyclopropenone sensitization with weekly scalp DPC. Study results and limitations: Compared with pre-sensitization or healthy control sets, expanded TCRs clustered more. TCRs at high frequency, those above 1 in 1000, did not change with DPC sensitization.

TCRdb used MiXCR to reprocess the RACE reads, holding one entry per CDR3 protein. The table lists 360,000 or so distinct CDR3 sequences, roughly 6% of them singletons. The source is a woman between 18 and 29 years old with alopecia areata. Some clones in this sample may be carry-over from other donors' samples. The sample was whole blood, taken in connection with sensitization to the hapten diphenylcyclopropenone (DPC). This rearrangement joins TRBV27 to TRBJ1-5; D call uncertain. This CDR3 reads CASSSQNQPQHF. As DNA, the CDR3 is TGTGCCAGCAGTTCACAGAATCAGCCCCAGCATTTT.